A selection of T cell receptor beta chains follows, all from one sample in a study of blood T cell repertoires in COVID-19. Clones were read by immunoSEQ multiplex PCR, and TCRdb kept only the in-frame ones, dropping some. The sample gives 200,000 to 250,000 clones, about nine tenths of which show up once; around 6.5% is in the top ten. The source material was peripheral blood. The receptors were sampled from a man aged 60-69 years who had recovered from COVID-19. Each CDR3 is given with its conserved first and last residue. Each record gives: clone size, J gene, CDR3 length, V gene, D gene, CDR3 DNA, CDR3 protein. A D gene is named only where the DNA matches it firmly. Clone size is given for some rows only: seen once, a few or many times, or a class if the clone is expanded.

- | TRBJ2-7 | 16 | TRBV5-1 | TRBD2 | TGCGCCAGCAGCTTGGAAGGTAGCGGGAGCTCCTACGAGCAGTACTTC | CASSLEGSGSSYEQYF
- | TRBJ1-2 | 14 | TRBV27 | - | TGTGCCAGCAGTCCGGCGCGGGATGCCTATGGCTACACCTTC | CASSPARDAYGYTF
- | TRBJ1-6 | 16 | TRBV18 | TRBD1 | TGTGCCAGCTCGTCAGTGGACAGGGCGGGGAATTCACCCCTCCACTTT | CASSSVDRAGNSPLHF
large | TRBJ1-1 | 13 | TRBV19 | - | TGTGCCAGTAGACCGGGACTCCACACTGAAGCTTTCTTT | CASRPGLHTEAFF
few | TRBJ2-2 | 15 | TRBV27 | TRBD1 | TGTGCCAGCAGTTTCCAGGGGGCCAACACCGGGGAGCTGTTTTTT | CASSFQGANTGELFF
- | TRBJ1-5 | 15 | TRBV27 | TRBD1 | TGTGCCAGCAGTTTAGACAGGGGCTTTGGCCAGCCCCAGCATTTT | CASSLDRGFGQPQHF
- | TRBJ2-5 | 16 | TRBV11-3 | - | TGTGCCAGCAGCTTAGGTGCAGGCGGGGCGCAAGAGACCCAGTACTTC | CASSLGAGGAQETQYF
- | TRBJ2-7 | 15 | TRBV6-5 | TRBD1 | TGTGCCAGCAGTTACTCTTTCAGGGGGCAGGGCGAGCAGTACTTC | CASSYSFRGQGEQYF
- | TRBJ1-3 | 12 | TRBV6-5 | - | TGTGCCAGCGAGAACTCTGGAAACACCATATATTTT | CASENSGNTIYF
once | TRBJ1-1 | 15 | TRBV5-1 | TRBD1 | TGCGCCAGCAGCTTGGTGGCAGGGGGCAGGACTGAAGCTTTCTTT | CASSLVAGGRTEAFF
- | TRBJ1-2 | 13 | TRBV2 | - | TGTGCCAGCAGTGAGGGAGTTGGCTATGGCTACACCTTC | CASSEGVGYGYTF
few | TRBJ1-1 | 12 | TRBV6-5 | TRBD1 | TGTGCCAGCAGCCCCGACAGGGCTGAAGCTTTCTTT | CASSPDRAEAFF
once | TRBJ1-1 | 16 | TRBV11-2 | TRBD1 | TGTGCCAGCAGCTACCGAGACAGGGGAGTCGGGGCTGAAGCTTTCTTT | CASSYRDRGVGAEAFF
- | TRBJ2-2 | 16 | TRBV10-3 | TRBD2 | TGTGCCATCAGTTCTCCTAGCGGGGGGGGACCCGGGGAGCTGTTTTTT | CAISSPSGGGPGELFF
once | TRBJ1-6 | 17 | TRBV9 | - | TGTGCCAGCAGCGCCCGAGGAGGGGCGACCTATAATTCACCCCTCCACTTT | CASSARGGATYNSPLHF
- | TRBJ1-1 | 17 | TRBV5-1 | - | TGCGCCAGCAGCTCGTATGACAGGCCGATCATGAACACTGAAGCTTTCTTT | CASSSYDRPIMNTEAFF
- | TRBJ2-5 | 11 | TRBV28 | - | TGTGCCAGCAGTTTCGGTCGTACCCAGTACTTC | CASSFGRTQYF
few | TRBJ1-5 | 17 | TRBV5-6 | - | TGTGCCAGCAGCATCCAAACACACAGGGATAGCAATCAGCCCCAGCATTTT | CASSIQTHRDSNQPQHF
few | TRBJ2-1 | 18 | TRBV18 | TRBD2 | TGTGCCAGCTCACCCGTTCTCCCCCGCGGGAGAACTAACAATGAGCAGTTCTTC | CASSPVLPRGRTNNEQFF
once | TRBJ2-7 | 14 | TRBV10-3 | TRBD1 | TGTGCCATCAATCCCGGGACAGGGCCCTACGAGCAGTACTTC | CAINPGTGPYEQYF
- | TRBJ2-1 | 13 | TRBV7-3 | - | TGTGCCAGCAGCTCCCGGGACTACAATGAGCAGTTCTTC | CASSSRDYNEQFF
- | TRBJ2-2 | 14 | TRBV18 | TRBD2 | TGTGCCAGCTCACTGACTAGCGTAACCGGGGAGCTGTTTTTT | CASSLTSVTGELFF
once | TRBJ2-3 | 13 | TRBV12-3/TRBV12-4 | - | TGTGCCAGCAGCCCCCCATCAGGGGCTTATGAGTATTTT | CASSPPSGAYEYF
- | TRBJ1-4 | 14 | TRBV11-2 | - | TGTGCCAGCAGACGGGACACCTCCGGTCAAAAACTGTTTTTT | CASRRDTSGQKLFF
once | TRBJ1-2 | 14 | TRBV5-6 | TRBD1 | TGTGCCAGCAGCTTCCCACAGGGGAAAGATGGCTACACCTTC | CASSFPQGKDGYTF
- | TRBJ2-3 | 19 | TRBV9 | TRBD2 | TGTGCCAGCAGCGTGTACCTAGCGGGAGGGCCAGGGGGCACAGATACGCAGTATTTT | CASSVYLAGGPGGTDTQYF
once | TRBJ2-3 | 13 | TRBV9 | TRBD1 | TGTGCCAGTACAGGGGCGAACACAGATACGCAGTATTTT | CASTGANTDTQYF
- | TRBJ1-2 | 15 | TRBV7-2 | - | TGTGCCAGCAGCTTAGCGTCAGGGTTTATCTATGGCTACACCTTC | CASSLASGFIYGYTF
- | TRBJ2-3 | 16 | TRBV5-1 | - | TGCGCCAGCACCCTGATCGGGACATCATTCACAGATACGCAGTATTTT | CASTLIGTSFTDTQYF
- | TRBJ2-5 | 19 | TRBV4-2 | TRBD2 | TGTGCCAGCAGCCAAGGGGAAGTGCGAACTAGCGGGAGATCGGAGACCCAGTACTTC | CASSQGEVRTSGRSETQYF
few | TRBJ2-2 | 15 | TRBV4-1 | - | TGCGCCAGCAGCCAAGATCCAGGGGCCGGCGGGGAGCTGTTTTTT | CASSQDPGAGGELFF
- | TRBJ2-1 | 15 | TRBV7-2 | TRBD1 | TGTGCCAGCAGCTTCGCCGGGACAGGGCTCAATGAGCAGTTCTTC | CASSFAGTGLNEQFF
- | TRBJ1-1 | 18 | TRBV18 | TRBD1 | TGTGCCAGCTCAAGGGCTTCCGGGACAGGGGCCCGAGACACTGAAGCTTTCTTT | CASSRASGTGARDTEAFF
- | TRBJ2-7 | 12 | TRBV12-5 | - | TGTGCTAGTGGGACGGGACTCAACGAGCAGTACTTC | CASGTGLNEQYF
many | TRBJ1-2 | 13 | TRBV19 | - | TGTGCCAGCGGTATAAATCGGGTGCAGGGCTACACCTTC | CASGINRVQGYTF
- | TRBJ1-1 | 15 | TRBV28 | TRBD1 | TGTGCCAGCAGACCCTCCAGAGGGGGCTCGACCCAAGCTTTCTTT | CASRPSRGGSTQAFF
- | TRBJ2-2 | 13 | TRBV30 | TRBD1 | TGTGCCTGGAGGACAGGGTTGTCCGGGGAGCTGTTTTTT | CAWRTGLSGELFF
- | TRBJ1-2 | 15 | TRBV28 | TRBD1 | TGTGCCAGCAGTACAACCCCGACAGGGGCCCCTGGCTACACCTTC | CASSTTPTGAPGYTF
- | TRBJ1-4 | 14 | TRBV7-9 | - | TGTGCCAGCAGCTTGGACGGGGTTAATGAAAAACTGTTTTTT | CASSLDGVNEKLFF
- | TRBJ1-2 | 13 | TRBV12-3/TRBV12-4 | - | TGTGCCAGCAGTCCGACGGGGGGCCATGGCTACACCTTC | CASSPTGGHGYTF
- | TRBJ2-1 | 16 | TRBV3-1/TRBV3-2 | TRBD2 | TGTGCCAGCAGCACGGGGAGCGGGAGCTCCTACAATGAGCAGTTCTTC | CASSTGSGSSYNEQFF
- | TRBJ1-1 | 14 | TRBV18 | TRBD1 | TGTGCCAGCTCACCACCACACAGGGGGACTGAAGCTTTCTTT | CASSPPHRGTEAFF
- | TRBJ1-3 | 13 | TRBV5-1 | TRBD1 | TGCGCCAGCAGCCTTGGACAGGGTGGCACCATATATTTT | CASSLGQGGTIYF
- | TRBJ1-6 | 16 | TRBV30 | - | TGTGCCTGGGGGGGTCCAGGAAGTGAAATGAATTCACCCCTCCACTTT | CAWGGPGSEMNSPLHF
- | TRBJ1-2 | 15 | TRBV28 | - | TGTGCCAGCAGTTCGGGAGGGGGGGCTAACTATGGCTACACCTTC | CASSSGGGANYGYTF
- | TRBJ2-2 | 16 | TRBV5-1 | - | TGCGCCAGCAGCTTGGGGGCGTACGCGAACACCGGGGAGCTGTTTTTT | CASSLGAYANTGELFF
once | TRBJ1-1 | 19 | TRBV7-8 | TRBD1 | TGTGCCAGCAGCTTAGCCCGGGACAGGGTGGGGCATCGGGGCACTGAAGCTTTCTTT | CASSLARDRVGHRGTEAFF
- | TRBJ2-7 | 13 | TRBV19 | TRBD1 | TGTGCCAGTAGTATTATAGGGGGCAACGAGCAGTACTTC | CASSIIGGNEQYF
- | TRBJ2-5 | 15 | TRBV7-2 | - | TGTGCCAGCAGCTCCGTATTACAGGTCTGGGAGACCCAGTACTTC | CASSSVLQVWETQYF
- | TRBJ2-1 | 16 | TRBV29-1 | TRBD1 | TGCAGCGTTGAAGCCCGACAGGGCCCAACGGCGAATGAGCAGTTCTTC | CSVEARQGPTANEQFF
- | TRBJ2-3 | 13 | TRBV27 | - | TGTGCCAGCAAAGAAGCTTATACAGATACGCAGTATTTT | CASKEAYTDTQYF